The source of this T cell receptor beta chain is a study (dated by TCRdb to 2021 to 2024). Findings and caveats that apply to the study as a whole: According to the authors, more investigation is needed, including longitudinal sampling and evaluation of a control group.

On this clone itself: There is no known antigen for this receptor. Within one base of it there is no much larger clone, and no base qualities were kept.

Survey-level sequencing on the immunoSEQ platform was used to profile TCR beta chain repertoires. In the original analysis: CDR3 amino acid length spectratypes and V-J pairing frequencies were compared, and repertoire diversity was measured with the inverse Simpson index. Clonotypes specific to SARS-CoV-2, CMV, influenza A and EBV were annotated by matching TCR beta CDR3 sequences against VDJdb. This is the immuneACCESS table as TCRdb keeps it, with only in-frame sequences that have V and J called. A part of the clones is gone; compared with another copy, unresolved V genes explain less than half, and the rest is unexplained. The V and J calls and the clone size are those of that table, but D and trimming were determined from the DNA. This sample lists about 68,000 clones; just under 95% were detected once. The leading ten clones occupy approximately 4.4% of the sample. From V the trimming removes 3 bases and from J it removes 6 bases, while the gene matches leave 14 bases of the junction unaccounted for. From a lookup of the germline V gene, CDR1 and CDR2 are SGDLS and YYNGEE. Its CDR3 holds 17 amino acids, cysteine through phenylalanine. Left in the record is the CDR3 DNA by itself, 51 bases read in frame from the first base.

PBMCs were isolated from peripheral blood, and TCR beta sequencing was performed on genomic DNA from unsorted PBMCs. The sample consisted of PBMCs. This TCR derives from a middle-aged man with rheumatoid arthritis. The sequence is built from TRBV9 and TRBJ2-1, and 8 junction bases match TRBD1. The CDR3 corresponds to CASSAVAAGQGPNEQFF. The nucleotides are TGTGCCAGCAGCGCAGTTGCCGCAGGACAGGGCCCCAATGAGCAGTTCTTC. The CDR3, completed at both ends by the reference TRBV9 and TRBJ2-1 genes, gives the full variable domain DSGVTQTPKHLITATGQRVTLRCSPRSGDLSVYWYQQSLDQGLQFLIQYYNGEERAKGNILERFSAQQFPDLHSELNLSSLELGDSALYFCASSAVAAGQGPNEQFFGPGTRLTVL.